This T cell receptor beta chain was found in a study of tumor-infiltrating lymphocytes in primary liver carcinoma. The authors made TCR beta cDNA from 450 to 600 ng total RNA with a constant-region primer. Libraries for TCR beta were built through three nested multiplex PCR rounds, which together made up a slightly modified ARM-PCR procedure. Researchers ran the first two PCR rounds for 9 to 10 cycles each with TRBV1-TRBV30 forward primers and a C-beta reverse primer. TCRdb reanalysed the multiplex PCR reads using MiXCR and keeps one entry per CDR3 protein. Here the sample spans 95,000 to 150,000 distinct CDR3 sequences, roughly 69% being singletons. Total RNA and DNA came together from roughly 20-30 mg of bulk tissue without cell sorting. The study enrolled treatment-naive patients with chronic HBV infection. Deletions cut 0 bases from V and 3 bases from J, with 5 bases between. This CDR3 spans 14 amino acids. Germline V CDR1 and CDR2: SGHAT, FQNNGV.

Sequencing used liver tumor tissue from sampling region 1. The sample's subset: tumor region T1, superior pole. The clonotype originates from a woman aged 60-75 years with primary liver carcinoma and hepatitis B virus infection. The chain carries TRBV11-2 and TRBJ2-2; D is uncertain. CDR3 sequence: CASSLESDTGELFF. DNA for the CDR3: TGTGCCAGCAGCTTAGAATCGGACACCGGGGAGCTGTTTTTT.